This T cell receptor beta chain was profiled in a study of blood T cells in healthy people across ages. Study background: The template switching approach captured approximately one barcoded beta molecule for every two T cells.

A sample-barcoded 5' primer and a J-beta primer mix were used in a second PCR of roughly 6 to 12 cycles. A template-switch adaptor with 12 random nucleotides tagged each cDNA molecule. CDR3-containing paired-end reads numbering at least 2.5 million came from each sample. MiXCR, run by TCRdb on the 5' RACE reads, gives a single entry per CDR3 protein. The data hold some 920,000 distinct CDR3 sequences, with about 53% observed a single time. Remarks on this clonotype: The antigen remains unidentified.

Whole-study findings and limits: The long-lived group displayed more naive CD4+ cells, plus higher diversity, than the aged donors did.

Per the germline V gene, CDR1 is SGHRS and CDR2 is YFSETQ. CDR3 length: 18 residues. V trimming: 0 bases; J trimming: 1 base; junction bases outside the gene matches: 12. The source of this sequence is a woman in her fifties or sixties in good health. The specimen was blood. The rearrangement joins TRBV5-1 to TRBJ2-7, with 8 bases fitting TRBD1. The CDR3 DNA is TGCGCCAGCAGCTTGGATCCGGGACAGGTTTTTATTTCCTACGAGCAGTACTTC. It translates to CASSLDPGQVFISYEQYF.